This TCR beta chain was retrieved from a study of radiation and T cells in renal cell carcinoma. Trimming cost V 3 bases and J 7 bases; bases outside gene matches: 9. The CDR3 length is 15 residues. Germline V gene sequence: CDR1 LNHDA, CDR2 SQIVND (reference sequence). This table comes from immunoSEQ multiplex PCR, and its TCRdb copy is limited to in-frame clones, with some not included. Of around 21,000 clones listed, around 46% are singletons. Treatment noted: 15 Gy SBRT to primary tumor, nephrectomy 4 weeks later. This clone was counted at least ten times. The source of this sequence is a woman in her fifties or sixties with renal cell carcinoma. Sequencing was performed on tumor tissue, taken from a patient whose treatment included radiotherapy and nephrectomy. The chain combines TRBV19 with TRBJ2-7, with 10 bases lining up with TRBD1. CDR3 sequence (DNA): TGTGCCAGTAGTATCGGGGGGACAGGGGAGAGTGAGCAGTACTTC. Its protein is CASSIGGTGESEQYF.